A selection of T cell receptor beta chains follows, all from one sample in a study of human T cells and chemical hapten exposure. TCRdb reprocessed the RACE reads with MiXCR, giving one entry per CDR3 protein. The sample carries roughly 50,000 distinct CDR3 sequences, approximately 11% recorded once. The sample in question was whole blood, obtained in connection with sensitization to the hapten diphenylcyclopropenone (DPC). The source of these receptors is a woman aged 40-49 years with alopecia areata. Some clones in this sample may be carry-over from other donors' samples. The CDR3 runs from the conserved cysteine through the conserved F or W.

V gene | CDR3 protein
TRBV12-3/TRBV12-4 | CASSRGGTGTQYF
TRBV28 | CASSLMGNQPQHF
TRBV11-2 | CASSLEGITDTQYF
TRBV9 | CASSPLRRGNEQFF
TRBV28 | CASSLWGRGLQPQHF
TRBV20-1 | CSASGSGGSGYTF
TRBV29-1 | CSVDGQGGEKLFF
TRBV6-5 | CASSLAEPTYEQYF
TRBV28 | CASSQGGAGSTDTQYF
TRBV20-1 | CALTSEFGLEQFF
TRBV7-9 | CASSSRTQNIQYF
TRBV18 | CASSPPNLPLGEKLFF
TRBV28 | CASSSTGAPTDTQYF
TRBV18 | CASSAETAASGNTIYF
TRBV28 | CASSVSLTARGPTSYEQYF
TRBV5-5 | CASSPSTTGNYGYTF
TRBV3-1 | CASSLTSGRYCEQYF
TRBV28 | CASSFRTANTEAFF
TRBV11-2 | CVSSSSGTGSKTQYF
TRBV28 | CASSPLATGELFF
TRBV20-1 | CSAKTPRPGGEQYF
TRBV28 | CASSPAGGLTDTQYF
TRBV5-6 | CASSSRVGGEQYF
TRBV20-1 | CSALAASSYEQYF
TRBV6-1 | CASILGGNEKLFF
TRBV18 | CASSPATLGYGEQFF
TRBV20-1 | CSARALGGTYEQYF
TRBV20-1 | CSARETGRAGETQYF
TRBV7-8 | CASSQNSGGADTQYF
TRBV4-1 | CASSQDRGAARDYGYTF
TRBV3-1 | CASSQEGPHGYTF
TRBV7-9 | CASSPGTGFSYNEQFF
TRBV30 | CAWSLHGRYGYTF
TRBV5-1 | CASSLGAVEKLFF
TRBV12-5 | CASGPHRGGYGYTF
TRBV14 | CASSQDRAFSEQYF
TRBV29-1 | CSFAGLAGETDTQYF
TRBV10-1 | CASSGLRNSPLHF
TRBV2 | CASKGLAGAGELFF
TRBV7-2 | CASSLASGGGADTQYF
TRBV18 | CASSPLPSGDTGELFF
TRBV5-1 | CASSLGLKETQYF
TRBV5-1 | CASAYGQNNEQFF
TRBV7-9 | CASSLEQEEDTQYF
TRBV12-3/TRBV12-4 | CASRIGLAGRKTQYF
TRBV7-6 | CASSLGTGKETQYF
TRBV4-1 | CASSQGQMYEQYF
TRBV6-2/TRBV6-3 | CASSFNSYTEAFF
TRBV7-9 | CASSPPGTEQFF
TRBV6-6 | CASKGGEHREAFF
TRBV7-9 | CASSTRGQPQHF
TRBV4-2 | CASSQKLNTEAFF
TRBV14 | CASSQAHFPRQYF
TRBV10-2 | CASSGTSGGIEYF